This entry features one T cell receptor beta chain sequence. Its antigen is currently not known. Within one base of it there is no much larger clone, and no base qualities were kept. Whole blood was collected in K2EDTA tubes by collaborating institutions according to the institutions' own protocols. For TCRbeta analysis, collaborators shipped samples in one of three forms: frozen whole blood, isolated PBMCs, or DNA extracted from either of those sample types. The data were taken from a study of blood T cell repertoires in COVID-19 (TCRdb year 2020). For context, the study as a whole: The collaborator samples originated in the United States, Italy and Spain and spanned the acute and convalescent phases of COVID-19. The material from the prospective study consisted of cDNA or gDNA derived from T cells, B-cell-depleted T cells, or PBMCs. Samples came from the ongoing ImmuneRACE study (first 160 participants) plus 1,254 subjects from 6 global collaborators. A de-identified subject ID, COVID-19 status, age in years and sex were almost always included in the sample metadata. The dataset comprised deeply sampled blood TCRbeta repertoires from subjects exposed to, actively infected with, or recovered from COVID-19. The repertoires were made available in a free public database intended to serve as a resource for research on the immune response to SARS-CoV-2. Where available, HLA class I and class II types were obtained from metadata supplied by the sample provider rather than from assay-based typing.

CDR1 and CDR2, per the germline V gene, are SGHRS and YFSETQ. Taken from cysteine to phenylalanine, the CDR3 has 15 residues. The DNA shown is the 45-base CDR3, in frame from base 1. The germline ends are 15 bases apart after V is trimmed by 4 bases and J by 7 bases. TCRbeta CDR3 regions were amplified from genomic DNA using the immunoSEQ Assay, a bias-controlled multiplex PCR. The authors' analysis ran thus. Within the assay, amplification of reference gene primers was used to estimate how many nucleated cells each sample contained. To quantify the absolute abundance of each unique TCRbeta CDR3 rearrangement, sequence reads were collapsed and filtered. For each sample, productive Simpson clonality was calculated as the square root of Simpson's diversity index over productive rearrangements. Not all clones reach the TCRdb copy of this immuneACCESS table, which keeps in-frame sequences only. Checked studies attribute under half of the gap to unresolved V genes and leave the rest unexplained. V and J calls and clone size are copied from that table; D and trimming were computed from the DNA. The sample includes approximately 90,000 clones, with approximately 82% observed a single time. The ten largest clones take up 1% to 1.5% of the sample.

On the study overall, not on this receptor specifically: How much clinical and demographic metadata was included differed by source and by participant, and the metadata was provided uncurated.

The clonotype comes from an elderly woman with acute or convalescent COVID-19. The chain is made from TRBV5-1 and TRBJ1-6; the D segment could be TRBD1, given 5 matching bases. The sequencing input was peripheral blood. The DNA reads TGCGCCAGCAGCCCCGTGGGGGGGACCAATTCACCCCTCCACTTT. It codes for CASSPVGGTNSPLHF.